Each of the 3 T cell receptor beta chains below was sequenced from the same sample in a study of shared clonotypes between healthy human individuals. The repertoire was sequenced with immunoSEQ multiplex PCR; TCRdb's copy has only in-frame clones and lacks some. The sample lists roughly 500,000 clones; over 70% were seen once. The sequenced sample consisted of PBMCs. These receptor sequences come from a middle-aged woman in good health. Some clones in this sample may be carry-over from other donors' samples.

As DNA, the CDR3 is TGTGCCAGCAGCCGACAGGGGGTTCGATATGGCTACACCTTC. Translation gives CASSRQGVRYGYTF. The chain uses TRBV27 and TRBJ1-2; 9 bases align to TRBD1. V shed 6 bases and J 5 bases; nucleotides not matched to a gene: 7. The CDR3 length is 14 residues. The germline V gene encodes CDR1 MNHEY and CDR2 SMNVEV (reference sequence).

This chain joins TRBV7-8 and TRBJ2-1; 8 positions agree with TRBD1. CDR1 and CDR2 (germline): SGHVS, FQNEAQ. The CDR3 contains 13 residues. Trimming removed 5 bases from V and 10 bases from J; junction bases left unmatched: 7. The CDR3 region is CASSLGQGREQFF. The DNA of the CDR3 is TGTGCCAGCAGCCTCGGACAGGGCAGGGAGCAGTTCTTC.

The V call is TRBV5-1, the J call TRBJ2-1; unclear D gene. Germline CDR1 and CDR2: SGHRS and YFSETQ. V lost 4 bases and J lost 7, with 15 bases in between. The CDR3 spans 14 residues. CDR3 amino acids: CASSTDPDQNEQFF. Here the CDR3 DNA reads TGCGCCAGCAGCACGGACCCGGACCAGAATGAGCAGTTCTTC.